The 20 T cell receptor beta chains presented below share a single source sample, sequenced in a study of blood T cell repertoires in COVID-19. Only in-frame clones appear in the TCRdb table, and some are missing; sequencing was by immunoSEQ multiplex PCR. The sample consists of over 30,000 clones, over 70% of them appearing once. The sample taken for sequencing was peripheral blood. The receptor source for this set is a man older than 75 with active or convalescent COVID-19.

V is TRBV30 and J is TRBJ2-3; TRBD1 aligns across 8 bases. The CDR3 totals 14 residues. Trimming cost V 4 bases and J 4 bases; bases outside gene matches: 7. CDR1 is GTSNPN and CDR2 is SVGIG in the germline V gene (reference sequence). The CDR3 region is CAWKPGGGADTQYF. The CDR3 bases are TGTGCCTGGAAGCCAGGGGGCGGCGCAGATACGCAGTATTTT. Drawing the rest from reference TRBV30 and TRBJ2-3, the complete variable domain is SQTIHQWPATLVQPVGSPLSLECTVEGTSNPNLYWYRQAAGRGLQLLFYSVGIGQISSEVPQNLSASRPQDRQFILSSKKLLLSDSGFYLCAWKPGGGADTQYFGPGTRLTVL.

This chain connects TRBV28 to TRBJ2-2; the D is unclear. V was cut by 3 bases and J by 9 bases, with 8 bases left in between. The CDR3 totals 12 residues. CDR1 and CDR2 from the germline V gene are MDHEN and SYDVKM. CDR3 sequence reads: CASSLAWRELFF. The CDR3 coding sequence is TGTGCCAGCAGTTTGGCTTGGCGGGAGCTGTTTTTT.

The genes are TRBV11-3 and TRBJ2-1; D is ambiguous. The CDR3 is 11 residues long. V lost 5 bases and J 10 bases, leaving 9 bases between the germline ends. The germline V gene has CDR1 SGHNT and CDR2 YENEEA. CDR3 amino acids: CASSPRVEQFF. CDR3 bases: TGTGCCAGCAGCCCCCGGGTAGAGCAGTTCTTC.

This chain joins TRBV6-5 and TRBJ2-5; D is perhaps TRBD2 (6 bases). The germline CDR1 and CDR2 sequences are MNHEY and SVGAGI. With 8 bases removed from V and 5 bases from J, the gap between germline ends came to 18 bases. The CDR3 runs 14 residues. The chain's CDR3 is CASDPGPRGETQYF. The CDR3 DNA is TGTGCCAGCGACCCGGGACCCCGGGGGGAGACCCAGTACTTC.

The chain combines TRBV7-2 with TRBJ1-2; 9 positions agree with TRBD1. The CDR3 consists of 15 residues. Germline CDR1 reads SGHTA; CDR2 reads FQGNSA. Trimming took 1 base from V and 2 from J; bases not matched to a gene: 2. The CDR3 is CASSLGTGVNYGYTF. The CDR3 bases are TGTGCCAGCAGCTTAGGGACAGGGGTAAACTATGGCTACACCTTC.

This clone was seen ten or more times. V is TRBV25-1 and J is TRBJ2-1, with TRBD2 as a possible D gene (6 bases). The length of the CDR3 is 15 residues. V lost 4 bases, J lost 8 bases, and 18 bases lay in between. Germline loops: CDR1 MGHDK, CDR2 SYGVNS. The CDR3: CASSGFIHRRDEQFF. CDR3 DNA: TGTGCCAGCAGTGGTTTCATCCACCGGAGGGATGAGCAGTTCTTC. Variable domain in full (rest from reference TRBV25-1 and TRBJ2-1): EADIYQTPRYLVIGTGKKITLECSQTMGHDKMYWYQQDPGMELHLIHYSYGVNSTEKGDLSSESTVSRIRTEHFPLTLESARPSHTSQYLCASSGFIHRRDEQFFGPGTRLTVL.

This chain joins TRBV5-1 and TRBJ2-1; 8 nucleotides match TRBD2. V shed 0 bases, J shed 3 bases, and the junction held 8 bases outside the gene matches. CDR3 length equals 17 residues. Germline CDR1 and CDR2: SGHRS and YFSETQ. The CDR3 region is CASSLVSGGAYYNEQFF. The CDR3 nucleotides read TGCGCCAGCAGCTTGGTCAGCGGGGGCGCCTACTACAATGAGCAGTTCTTC.

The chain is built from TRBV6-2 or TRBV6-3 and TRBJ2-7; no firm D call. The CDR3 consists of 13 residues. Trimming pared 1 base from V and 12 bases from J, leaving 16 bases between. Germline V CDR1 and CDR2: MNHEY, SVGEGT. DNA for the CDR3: TGTGCCAGCAGTTACTACCCTAATACGCCCCTGTACTTC. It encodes CASSYYPNTPLYF.

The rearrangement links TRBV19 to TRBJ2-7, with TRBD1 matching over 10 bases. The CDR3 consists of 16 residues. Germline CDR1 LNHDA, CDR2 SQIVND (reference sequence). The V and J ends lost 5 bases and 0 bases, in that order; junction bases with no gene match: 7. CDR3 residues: CASSLRTGGVSYEQYF. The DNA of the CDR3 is TGTGCCAGTAGTCTCCGGACAGGGGGTGTCTCCTACGAGCAGTACTTC.

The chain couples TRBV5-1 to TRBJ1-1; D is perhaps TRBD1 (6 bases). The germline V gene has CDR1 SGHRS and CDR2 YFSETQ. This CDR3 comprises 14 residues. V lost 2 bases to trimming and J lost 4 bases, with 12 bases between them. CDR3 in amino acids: CASSLQGISTEAFF. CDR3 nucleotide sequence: TGCGCCAGCAGCTTACAGGGTATCAGCACTGAAGCTTTCTTT. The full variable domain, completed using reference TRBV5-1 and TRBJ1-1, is KAGVTQTPRYLIKTRGQQVTLSCSPISGHRSVSWYQQTPGQGLQFLFEYFSETQRNKGNFPGRFSGRQFSNSRSEMNVSTLELGDSALYLCASSLQGISTEAFFGQGTRLTVV.

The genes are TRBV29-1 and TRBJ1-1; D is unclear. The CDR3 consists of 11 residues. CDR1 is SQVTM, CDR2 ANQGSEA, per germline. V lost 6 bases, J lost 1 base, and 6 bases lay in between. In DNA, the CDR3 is TGCAGCGTGTCAGAGAACACTGAAGCTTTCTTT. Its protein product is CSVSENTEAFF.

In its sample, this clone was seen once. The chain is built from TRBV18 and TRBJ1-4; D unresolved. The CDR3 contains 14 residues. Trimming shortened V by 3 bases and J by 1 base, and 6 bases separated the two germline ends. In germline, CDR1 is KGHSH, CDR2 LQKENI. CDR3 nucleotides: TGTGCCAGCTCACCGACTAGAACTAATGAAAAACTGTTTTTT. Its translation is CASSPTRTNEKLFF.

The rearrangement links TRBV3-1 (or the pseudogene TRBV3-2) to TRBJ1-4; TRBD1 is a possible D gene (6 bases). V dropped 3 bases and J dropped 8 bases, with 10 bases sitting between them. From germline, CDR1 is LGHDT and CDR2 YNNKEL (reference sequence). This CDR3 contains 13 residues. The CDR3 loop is CASSQRGGEKLFF. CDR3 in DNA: TGTGCCAGCAGCCAGAGGGGGGGGGAAAAACTGTTTTTT.

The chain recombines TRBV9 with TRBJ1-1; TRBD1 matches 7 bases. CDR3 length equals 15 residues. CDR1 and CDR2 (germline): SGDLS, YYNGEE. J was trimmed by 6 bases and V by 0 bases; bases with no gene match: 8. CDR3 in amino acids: CASSVGDRVSPEAFF. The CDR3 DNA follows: TGTGCCAGCAGCGTAGGAGACAGGGTTAGCCCTGAAGCTTTCTTT.

The CDR3 DNA reads as TGTGCCAGCAGCGTAGACCTAGCGGGGGGATCGCTAGATACGCAGTATTTT. This sequence encodes CASSVDLAGGSLDTQYF. The J gene is TRBJ2-3, the V gene TRBV9, with 11 bases fitting TRBD2. From germline, CDR1 is SGDLS and CDR2 YYNGEE. V shed 0 bases, J shed 5 bases, and the junction held 8 bases outside the gene matches. The CDR3 covers 17 residues.

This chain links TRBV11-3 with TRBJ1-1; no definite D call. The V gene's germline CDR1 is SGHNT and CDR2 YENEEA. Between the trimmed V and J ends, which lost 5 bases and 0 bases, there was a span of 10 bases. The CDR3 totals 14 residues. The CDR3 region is CASSQHLMNTEAFF. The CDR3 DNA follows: TGTGCCAGCAGCCAACATCTTATGAACACTGAAGCTTTCTTT.

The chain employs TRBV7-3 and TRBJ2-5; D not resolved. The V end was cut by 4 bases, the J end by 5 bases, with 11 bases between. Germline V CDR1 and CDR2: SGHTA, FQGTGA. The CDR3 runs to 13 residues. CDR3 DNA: TGTGCCAGCAGCTCGTCAGCGTTGGAGACCCAGTACTTC. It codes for CASSSSALETQYF.

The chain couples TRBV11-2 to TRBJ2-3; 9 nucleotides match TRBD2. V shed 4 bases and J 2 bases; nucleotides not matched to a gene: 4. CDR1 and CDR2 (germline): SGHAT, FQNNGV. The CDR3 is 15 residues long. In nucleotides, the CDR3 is TGTGCCAGCAGCTCCCAGCGGGGGGTCACAGATACGCAGTATTTT. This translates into CASSSQRGVTDTQYF.

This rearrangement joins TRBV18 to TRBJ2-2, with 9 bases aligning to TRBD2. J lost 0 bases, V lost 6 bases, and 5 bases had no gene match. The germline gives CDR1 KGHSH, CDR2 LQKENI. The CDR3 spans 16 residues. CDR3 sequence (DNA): TGTGCCAGCTCTCGGACTAGCGTCTCGAACACCGGGGAGCTGTTTTTT. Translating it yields CASSRTSVSNTGELFF.

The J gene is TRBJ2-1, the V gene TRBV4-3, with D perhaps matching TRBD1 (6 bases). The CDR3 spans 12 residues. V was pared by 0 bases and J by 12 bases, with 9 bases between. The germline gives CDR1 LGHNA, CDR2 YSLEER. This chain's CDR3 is CASSQDEQGQFF. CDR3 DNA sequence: TGCGCCAGCAGCCAAGATGAACAGGGGCAGTTCTTC.